The TCR beta chain under discussion was sequenced for a study of metastatic and nonmetastatic thyroid tumors. TCRdb ran MiXCR on the PCR reads. The sample carries tens of thousands of clones, 20% to 25% recorded once. Thyroid surgery was performed in patients who had received no treatment beforehand. As regards this clone: What it binds is not known.

Study results and caveats: Patients with malignant thyroid tumors reportedly had significantly higher TCR beta diversity than those with benign nodules, in blood and tumor.

Germline CDR1 and CDR2: MDHEN and SYDVKM. CDR3 length: 14 amino acids. The ends were cut back, 3 bases at V and 3 bases at J, with 12 bases in the middle. This sequence originates from a female donor with papillary thyroid cancer or a benign thyroid nodule (not recorded which). Some clones in this sample may be carry-over from other donors' samples. The V and J genes are TRBV28 and TRBJ2-7; D gene uncertain. What was sequenced was tumor tissue. The CDR3, as DNA: TGTGCCAGCAGTTTGCTATCCCGTAGCTACGAGCAGTACTTC. It yields the protein CASSLLSRSYEQYF.